This T cell receptor (beta chain) was identified during a study of OX40 agonist ivuxolimab in advanced cancers. Per germline, CDR1 MDHEN and CDR2 SYDVKM. This CDR3 region has 16 residues. V lost 3 bases, J lost 5 bases, and 3 bases stayed unmatched. The table came from immunoSEQ multiplex PCR; TCRdb's copy has only in-frame clones and leaves some out. The data hold some 40,000 clones, with around 92% observed a single time. The starting material was CD4+ or CD8+ T cells sorted from blood, obtained in a trial of the OX40 agonist ivuxolimab. V and J are TRBV28 and TRBJ2-2, with TRBD2 matching 13 bases. The sequence was obtained from an adult with an advanced solid tumor such as melanoma, head and neck, liver or kidney cancer. The CDR3 region is CASSFLGLAGTGELFF. CDR3 coding DNA: TGTGCCAGCAGTTTCCTGGGACTAGCGGGAACCGGGGAGCTGTTTTTT.